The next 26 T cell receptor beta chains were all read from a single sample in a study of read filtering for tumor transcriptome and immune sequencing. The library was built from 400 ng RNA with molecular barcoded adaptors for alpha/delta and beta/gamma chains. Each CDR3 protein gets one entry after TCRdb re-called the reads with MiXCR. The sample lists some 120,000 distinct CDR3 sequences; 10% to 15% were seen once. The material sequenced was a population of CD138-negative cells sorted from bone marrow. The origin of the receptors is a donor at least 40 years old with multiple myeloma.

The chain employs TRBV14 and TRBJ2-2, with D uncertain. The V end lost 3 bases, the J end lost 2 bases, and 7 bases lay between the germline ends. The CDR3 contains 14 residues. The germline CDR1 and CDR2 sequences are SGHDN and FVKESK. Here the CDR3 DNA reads TGTGCCAGCAGCCAGCGAACAAACACCGGGGAGCTGTTTTTT. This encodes CASSQRTNTGELFF.

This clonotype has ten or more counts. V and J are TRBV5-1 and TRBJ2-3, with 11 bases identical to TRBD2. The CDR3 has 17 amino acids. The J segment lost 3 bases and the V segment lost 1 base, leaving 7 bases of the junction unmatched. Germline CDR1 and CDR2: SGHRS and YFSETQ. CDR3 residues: CASSLTPASGGTDTQYF. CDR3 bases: TGCGCCAGCAGCTTGACCCCGGCTAGCGGGGGGACAGATACGCAGTATTTT.

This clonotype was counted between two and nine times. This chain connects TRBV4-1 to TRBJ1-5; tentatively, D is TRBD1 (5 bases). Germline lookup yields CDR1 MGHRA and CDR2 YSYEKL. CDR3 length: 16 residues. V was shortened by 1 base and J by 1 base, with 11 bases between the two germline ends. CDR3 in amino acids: CASSQGQYGSNQPQHF. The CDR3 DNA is TGCGCCAGCAGCCAAGGACAGTACGGAAGCAATCAGCCCCAGCATTTT.

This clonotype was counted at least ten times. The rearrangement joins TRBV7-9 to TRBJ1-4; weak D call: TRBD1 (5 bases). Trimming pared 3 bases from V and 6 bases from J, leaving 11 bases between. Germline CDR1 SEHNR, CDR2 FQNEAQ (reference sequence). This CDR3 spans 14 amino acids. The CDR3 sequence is CASSFGGLDEKLFF. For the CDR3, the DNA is TGTGCCAGCAGCTTTGGGGGGTTGGATGAAAAACTGTTTTTT.

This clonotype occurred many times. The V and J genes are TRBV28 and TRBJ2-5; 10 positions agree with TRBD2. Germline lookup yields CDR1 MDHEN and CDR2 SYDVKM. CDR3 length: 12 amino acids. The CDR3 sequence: CVSGRVRETQYF. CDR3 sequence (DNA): TGTGTGAGCGGGAGGGTTCGGGAGACCCAGTACTTC.

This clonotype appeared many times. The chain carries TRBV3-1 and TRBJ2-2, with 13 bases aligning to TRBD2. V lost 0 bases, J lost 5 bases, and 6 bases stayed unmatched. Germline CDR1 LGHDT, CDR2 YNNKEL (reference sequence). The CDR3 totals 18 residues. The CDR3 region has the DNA TGTGCCAGCAGCCAAGAAACTAGCGGGAGGGGGAAGACCGGGGAGCTGTTTTTT. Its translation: CASSQETSGRGKTGELFF. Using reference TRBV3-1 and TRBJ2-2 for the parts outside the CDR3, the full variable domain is DTAVSQTPKYLVTQMGNDKSIKCEQNLGHDTMYWYKQDSKKFLKIMFSYNNKELIINETVPNRFSPKSPDKAHLNLHINSLELGDSAVYFCASSQETSGRGKTGELFFGEGSRLTVL.

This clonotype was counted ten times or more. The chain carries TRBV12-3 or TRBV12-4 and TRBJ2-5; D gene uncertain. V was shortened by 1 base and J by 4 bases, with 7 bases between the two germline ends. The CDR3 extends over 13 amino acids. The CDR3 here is CASSLGNSETQYF. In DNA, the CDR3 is TGTGCCAGCAGTTTAGGGAATTCAGAGACCCAGTACTTC.

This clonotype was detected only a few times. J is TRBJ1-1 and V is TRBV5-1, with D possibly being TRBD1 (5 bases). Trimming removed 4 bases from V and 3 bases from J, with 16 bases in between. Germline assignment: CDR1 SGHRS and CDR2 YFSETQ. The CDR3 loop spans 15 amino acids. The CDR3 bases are TGCGCCAGCAGCCCTGGAGGGGTTGGGGACACTGAAGCTTTCTTT. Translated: CASSPGGVGDTEAFF.

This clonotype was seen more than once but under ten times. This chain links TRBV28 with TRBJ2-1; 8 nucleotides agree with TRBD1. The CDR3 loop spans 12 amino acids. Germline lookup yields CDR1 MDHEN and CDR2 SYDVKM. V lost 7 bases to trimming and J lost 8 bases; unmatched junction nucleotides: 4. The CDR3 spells CASKQGAYEQFF. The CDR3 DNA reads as TGTGCCAGCAAGCAGGGGGCGTATGAGCAGTTCTTC. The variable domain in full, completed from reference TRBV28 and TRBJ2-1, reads DVKVTQSSRYLVKRTGEKVFLECVQDMDHENMFWYRQDPGLGLRLIYFSYDVKMKEKGDIPEGYSVSREKKERFSLILESASTNQTSMYLCASKQGAYEQFFGPGTRLTVL.

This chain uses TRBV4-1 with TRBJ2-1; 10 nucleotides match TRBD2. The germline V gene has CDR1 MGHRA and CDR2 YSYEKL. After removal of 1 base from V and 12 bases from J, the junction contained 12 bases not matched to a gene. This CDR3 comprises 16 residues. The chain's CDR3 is CASSQALAGFLSGQFF. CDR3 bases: TGCGCCAGCAGCCAAGCACTAGCGGGATTCCTCAGTGGGCAGTTCTTC.

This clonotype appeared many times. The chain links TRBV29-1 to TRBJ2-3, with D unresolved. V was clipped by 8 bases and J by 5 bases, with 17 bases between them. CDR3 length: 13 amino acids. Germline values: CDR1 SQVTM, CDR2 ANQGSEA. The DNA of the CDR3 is TGCAGCCAGCCCGACGCTAGTCGAGATACGCAGTATTTT. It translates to CSQPDASRDTQYF.

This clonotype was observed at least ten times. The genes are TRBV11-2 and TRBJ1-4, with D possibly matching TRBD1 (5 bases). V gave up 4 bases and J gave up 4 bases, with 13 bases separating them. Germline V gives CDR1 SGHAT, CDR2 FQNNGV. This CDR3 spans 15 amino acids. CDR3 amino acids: CASSWGGTDNEKLFF. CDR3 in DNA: TGTGCCAGCAGCTGGGGGGGGACCGATAATGAAAAACTGTTTTTT.

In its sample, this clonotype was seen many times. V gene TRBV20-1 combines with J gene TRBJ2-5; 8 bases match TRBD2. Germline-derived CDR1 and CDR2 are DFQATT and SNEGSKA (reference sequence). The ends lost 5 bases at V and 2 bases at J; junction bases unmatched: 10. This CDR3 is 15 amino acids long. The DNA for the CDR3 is TGCAGTGCTGCGGGGGATAGCGGGACTCAAGAGACCCAGTACTTC. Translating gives CSAAGDSGTQETQYF.

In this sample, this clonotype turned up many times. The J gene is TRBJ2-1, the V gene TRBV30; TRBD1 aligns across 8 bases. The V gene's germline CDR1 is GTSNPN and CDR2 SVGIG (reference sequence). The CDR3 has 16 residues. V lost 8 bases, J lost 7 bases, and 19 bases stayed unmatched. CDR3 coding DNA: TGTGCCGCGGGTGTGGACAGGGAATTTTTTGGTAATGAGCAGTTCTTC. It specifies CAAGVDREFFGNEQFF.

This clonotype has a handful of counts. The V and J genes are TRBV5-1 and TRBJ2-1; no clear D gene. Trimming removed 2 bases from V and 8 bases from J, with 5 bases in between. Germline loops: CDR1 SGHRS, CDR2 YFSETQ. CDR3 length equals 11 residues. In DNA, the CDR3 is TGCGCCAGCAGCTTTAGTGATGAGCAGTTCTTC. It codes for CASSFSDEQFF. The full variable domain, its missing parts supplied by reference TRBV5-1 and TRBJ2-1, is KAGVTQTPRYLIKTRGQQVTLSCSPISGHRSVSWYQQTPGQGLQFLFEYFSETQRNKGNFPGRFSGRQFSNSRSEMNVSTLELGDSALYLCASSFSDEQFFGPGTRLTVL.

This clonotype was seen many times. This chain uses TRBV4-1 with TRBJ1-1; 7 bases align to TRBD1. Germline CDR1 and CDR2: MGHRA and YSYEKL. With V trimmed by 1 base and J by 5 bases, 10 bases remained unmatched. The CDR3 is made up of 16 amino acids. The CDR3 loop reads CASSQVFDRVSTEAFF. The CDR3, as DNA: TGCGCCAGCAGCCAAGTTTTCGACAGGGTGTCGACTGAAGCTTTCTTT.

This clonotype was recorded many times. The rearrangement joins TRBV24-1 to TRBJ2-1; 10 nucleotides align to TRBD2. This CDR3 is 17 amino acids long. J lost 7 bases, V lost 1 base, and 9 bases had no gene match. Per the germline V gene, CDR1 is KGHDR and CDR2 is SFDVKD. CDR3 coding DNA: TGTGCCACCAGTGATTTCACTAGCGGGAAGGCCGGGAATGAGCAGTTCTTC. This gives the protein CATSDFTSGKAGNEQFF.

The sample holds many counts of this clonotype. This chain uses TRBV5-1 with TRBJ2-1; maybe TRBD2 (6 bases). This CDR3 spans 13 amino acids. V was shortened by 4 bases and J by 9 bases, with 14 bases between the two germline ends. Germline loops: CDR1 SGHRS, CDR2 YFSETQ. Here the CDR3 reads CASSPGGVGEQFF. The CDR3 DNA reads TGCGCCAGCAGCCCTGGCGGGGTTGGTGAGCAGTTCTTC.

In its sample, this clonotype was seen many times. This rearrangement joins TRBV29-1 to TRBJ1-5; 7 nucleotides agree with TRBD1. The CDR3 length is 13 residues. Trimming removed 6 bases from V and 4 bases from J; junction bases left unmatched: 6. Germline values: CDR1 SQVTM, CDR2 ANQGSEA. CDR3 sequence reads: CSVRDSKNQPQHF. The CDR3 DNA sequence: TGCAGCGTCCGGGACAGCAAAAATCAGCCCCAGCATTTT. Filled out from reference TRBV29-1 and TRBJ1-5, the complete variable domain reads SAVISQKPSRDICQRGTSLTIQCQVDSQVTMMFWYRQQPGQSLTLIATANQGSEATYESGFVIDKFPISRPNLTFSTLTVSNMSPEDSSIYLCSVRDSKNQPQHFGDGTRLSIL.

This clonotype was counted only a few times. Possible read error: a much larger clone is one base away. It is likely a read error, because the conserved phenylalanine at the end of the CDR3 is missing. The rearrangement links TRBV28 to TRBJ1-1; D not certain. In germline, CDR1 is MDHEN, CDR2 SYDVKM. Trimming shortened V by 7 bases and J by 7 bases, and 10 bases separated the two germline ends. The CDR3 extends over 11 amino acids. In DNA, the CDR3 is TGTGCCAGCATTTATGCAGGTGAAGCTTTCCTT. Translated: CASIYAGEAFL.

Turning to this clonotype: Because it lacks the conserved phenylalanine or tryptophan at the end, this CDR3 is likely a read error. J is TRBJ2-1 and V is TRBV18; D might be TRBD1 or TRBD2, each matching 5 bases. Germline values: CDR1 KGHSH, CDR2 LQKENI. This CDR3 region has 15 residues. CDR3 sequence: CACSSRDVGYNEQFL. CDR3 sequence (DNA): TGTGCCTGCTCGAGCCGGGACGTAGGATACAATGAGCAGTTCCTC.

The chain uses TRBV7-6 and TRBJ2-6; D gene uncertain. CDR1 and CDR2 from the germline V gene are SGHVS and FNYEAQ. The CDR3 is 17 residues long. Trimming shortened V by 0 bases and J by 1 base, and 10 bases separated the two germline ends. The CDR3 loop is CASSLAGRHSGANVLTF. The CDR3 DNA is TGTGCCAGCAGCTTAGCCGGGCGCCATTCTGGGGCCAACGTCCTGACTTTC. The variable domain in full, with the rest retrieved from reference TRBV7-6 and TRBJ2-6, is GAGVSQSPRYKVTKRGQDVALRCDPISGHVSLYWYRQALGQGPEFLTYFNYEAQQDKSGLPNDRFSAERPEGSISTLTIQRTEQRDSAMYRCASSLAGRHSGANVLTFGAGSRLTVL.

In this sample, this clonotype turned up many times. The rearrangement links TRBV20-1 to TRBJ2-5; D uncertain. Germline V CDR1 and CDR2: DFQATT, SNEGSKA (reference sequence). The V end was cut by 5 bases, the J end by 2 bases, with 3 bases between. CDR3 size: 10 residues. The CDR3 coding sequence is TGCAGTGCTGTTCAAGAGACCCAGTACTTC. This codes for CSAVQETQYF.

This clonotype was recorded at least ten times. The CDR3 reads CASSPRAPPGKDTQYF. The CDR3 nucleotides are TGTGCCAGCAGCCCTAGGGCCCCCCCTGGAAAAGATACGCAGTATTTT. The chain has TRBV7-3 and TRBJ2-3; D is unclear. The CDR3 spans 16 residues. V was shortened by 5 bases and J by 5 bases, with 20 bases between the two germline ends. Germline lookup yields CDR1 SGHTA and CDR2 FQGTGA.

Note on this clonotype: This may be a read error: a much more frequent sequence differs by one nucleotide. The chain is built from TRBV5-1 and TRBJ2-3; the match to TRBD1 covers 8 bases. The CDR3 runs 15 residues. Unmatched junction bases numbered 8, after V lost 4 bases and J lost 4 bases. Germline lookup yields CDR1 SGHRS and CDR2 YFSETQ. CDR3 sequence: CASSTDRGSADTQYF. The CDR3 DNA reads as TGCGCCAGCAGCACCGACAGGGGAAGTGCAGATACGCAGTATTTT.

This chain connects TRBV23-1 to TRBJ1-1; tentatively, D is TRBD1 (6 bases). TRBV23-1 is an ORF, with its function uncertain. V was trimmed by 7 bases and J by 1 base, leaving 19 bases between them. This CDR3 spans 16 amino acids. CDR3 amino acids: CASKGCRQGSNTEAFF. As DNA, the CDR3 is TGCGCCAGCAAGGGATGTCGGCAGGGGTCGAACACTGAAGCTTTCTTT.